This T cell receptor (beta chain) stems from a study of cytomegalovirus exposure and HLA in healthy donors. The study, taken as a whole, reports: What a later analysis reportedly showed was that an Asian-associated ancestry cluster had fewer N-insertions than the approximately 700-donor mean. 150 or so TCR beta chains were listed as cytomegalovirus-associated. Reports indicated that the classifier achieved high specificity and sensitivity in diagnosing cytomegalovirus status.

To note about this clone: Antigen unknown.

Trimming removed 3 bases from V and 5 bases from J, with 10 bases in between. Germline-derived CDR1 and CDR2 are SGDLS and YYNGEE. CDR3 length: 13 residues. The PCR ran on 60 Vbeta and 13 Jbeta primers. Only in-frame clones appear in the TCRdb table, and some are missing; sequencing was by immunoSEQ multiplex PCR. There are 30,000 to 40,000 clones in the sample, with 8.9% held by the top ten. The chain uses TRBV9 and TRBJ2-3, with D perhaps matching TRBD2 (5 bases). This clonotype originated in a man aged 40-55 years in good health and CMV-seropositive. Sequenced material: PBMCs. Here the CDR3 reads CASSGLSLDTQYF. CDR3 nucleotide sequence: TGTGCCAGCAGCGGACTATCCCTAGATACGCAGTATTTT.